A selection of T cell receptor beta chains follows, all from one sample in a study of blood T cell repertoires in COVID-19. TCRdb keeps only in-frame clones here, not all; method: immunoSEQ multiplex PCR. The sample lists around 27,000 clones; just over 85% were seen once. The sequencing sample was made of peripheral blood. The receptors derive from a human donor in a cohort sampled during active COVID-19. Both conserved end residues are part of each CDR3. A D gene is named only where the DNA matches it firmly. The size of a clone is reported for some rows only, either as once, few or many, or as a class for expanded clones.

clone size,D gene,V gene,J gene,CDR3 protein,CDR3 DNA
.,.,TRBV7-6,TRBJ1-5,CASSLDVRQPQHF,TGTGCCAGCAGCTTAGACGTGCGGCAGCCCCAGCATTTT
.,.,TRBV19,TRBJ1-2,CASSNPRGTTNYGYTF,TGTGCCAGTAGTAACCCAAGGGGGACGACTAACTATGGCTACACCTTC
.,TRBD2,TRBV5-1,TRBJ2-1,CASSTGTSGGAEQFF,TGCGCCAGCAGCACAGGGACTAGCGGGGGGGCGGAGCAGTTCTTC
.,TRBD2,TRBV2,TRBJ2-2,CASSVLAGGSGELFF,TGTGCCAGCAGTGTCCTAGCGGGGGGCTCCGGGGAGCTGTTTTTT
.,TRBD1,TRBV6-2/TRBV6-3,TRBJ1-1,CASSNGQGVLSVGFF,TGTGCCAGCAGTAACGGACAGGGGGTGCTGTCAGTAGGTTTCTTT
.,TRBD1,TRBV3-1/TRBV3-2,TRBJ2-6,CASSRQGMTGANVLTF,TGTGCCAGCAGCCGACAGGGAATGACTGGGGCCAACGTCCTGACTTTC
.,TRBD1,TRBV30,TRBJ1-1,CAWSYSGTGDTEAFF,TGTGCCTGGAGTTATTCCGGGACAGGGGACACTGAAGCTTTCTTT
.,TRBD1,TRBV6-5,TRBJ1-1,CASSTDRGFTEAFF,TGTGCCAGCAGTACAGACAGGGGTTTCACTGAAGCTTTCTTT
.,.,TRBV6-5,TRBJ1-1,CASSSKVNTEAFF,TGTGCCAGCAGTTCTAAAGTTAACACTGAAGCTTTCTTT
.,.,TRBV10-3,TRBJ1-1,CAIRDIGATEAFF,TGTGCCATCAGGGACATAGGGGCCACTGAAGCTTTCTTT
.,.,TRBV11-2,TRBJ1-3,CASRTFYSGNTIYF,TGTGCCAGCAGAACTTTCTACTCTGGAAACACCATATATTTT
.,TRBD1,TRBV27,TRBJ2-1,CASSTGQAYNEQFF,TGTGCCAGCAGCACGGGACAGGCCTACAATGAGCAGTTCTTC
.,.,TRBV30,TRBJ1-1,CAWGLGGGTEAFF,TGTGCCTGGGGGCTTGGGGGAGGGACTGAAGCTTTCTTT
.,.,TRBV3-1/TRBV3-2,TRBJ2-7,CASSQDRGFYEQYF,TGTGCCAGCAGCCAAGATAGGGGGTTCTACGAGCAGTACTTC
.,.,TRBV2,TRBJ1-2,CASSERGFSGYTF,TGTGCCAGCAGTGAACGGGGGTTTTCTGGCTACACCTTC
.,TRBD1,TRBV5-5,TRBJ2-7,CASSQGQGPYEQYF,TGTGCCAGCAGCCAGGGACAGGGTCCCTACGAGCAGTACTTC
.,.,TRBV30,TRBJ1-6,CAWSVAGDSPLHF,TGTGCCTGGAGTGTTGCCGGGGATTCACCCCTCCACTTT
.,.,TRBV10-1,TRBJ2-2,CATNQLSGGELFF,TGCGCCACAAACCAGCTTTCAGGCGGGGAGCTGTTTTTT
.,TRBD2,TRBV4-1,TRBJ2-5,CASSQAGLAGVRPQYF,TGCGCCAGCAGCCAAGCAGGACTAGCGGGGGTCCGGCCCCAGTACTTC
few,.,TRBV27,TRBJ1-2,CADFRGGAIGGYTF,TGTGCAGACTTTAGAGGCGGGGCAATCGGTGGCTACACCTTC
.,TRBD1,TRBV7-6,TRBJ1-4,CASSGTGAGEKLFF,TGTGCCAGCAGCGGTACAGGGGCCGGGGAAAAACTGTTTTTT
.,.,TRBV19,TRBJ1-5,CASSIGQPEPQHF,TGTGCCAGTAGTATAGGACAGCCCGAGCCCCAGCATTTT
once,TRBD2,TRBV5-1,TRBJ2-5,CASSFVAGGQETQYF,TGCGCCAGCAGCTTTGTGGCGGGGGGCCAAGAGACCCAGTACTTC
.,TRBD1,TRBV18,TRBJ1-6,CASSPWEFGTDNSPLHF,TGTGCCAGCTCACCTTGGGAGTTCGGGACAGATAATTCACCCCTCCACTTT
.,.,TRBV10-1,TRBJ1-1,CASSEQTNTEAFF,TGCGCCAGCAGTGAACAGACGAACACTGAAGCTTTCTTT
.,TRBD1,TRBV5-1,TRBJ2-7,CASSSGTGNHEQYF,TGCGCCAGCAGCTCCGGGACAGGGAATCACGAGCAGTACTTC
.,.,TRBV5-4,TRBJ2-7,CASSPRGVGSEQYF,TGTGCCAGCAGCCCCCGCGGTGTAGGTTCCGAGCAGTACTTC
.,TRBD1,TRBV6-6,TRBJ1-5,CASRPQGENQPQHF,TGTGCCAGCAGACCCCAGGGGGAGAATCAGCCCCAGCATTTT
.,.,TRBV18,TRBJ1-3,CASSPSDFSGNTIYF,TGTGCCAGCTCACCCTCAGACTTCTCTGGAAACACCATATATTTT
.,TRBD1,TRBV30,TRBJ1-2,CAWARDRDYGYTF,TGTGCCTGGGCCCGGGACAGGGACTATGGCTACACCTTC
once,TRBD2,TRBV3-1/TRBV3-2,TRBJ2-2,CASTHGTRPGELFF,TGTGCCAGCACTCATGGGACTAGGCCCGGGGAGCTGTTTTTT
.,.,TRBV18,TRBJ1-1,CASSRTQMTGGNTEAFF,TGTGCCAGCTCAAGAACTCAAATGACAGGAGGGAACACTGAAGCTTTCTTT
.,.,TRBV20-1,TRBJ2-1,CSASSGYNEQFF,TGCAGTGCTAGTAGCGGCTACAATGAGCAGTTCTTC
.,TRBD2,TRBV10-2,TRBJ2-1,CASRSSGGASNEQFF,TGCGCCAGCAGATCTAGCGGGGGGGCGAGCAATGAGCAGTTCTTC
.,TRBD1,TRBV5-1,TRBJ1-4,CASSLYSGQGNEKLFF,TGCGCCAGCAGCTTGTATTCGGGACAGGGCAATGAAAAACTGTTTTTT
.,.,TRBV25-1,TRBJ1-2,CASSELRDNYGYTF,TGTGCCAGCAGTGAATTGAGGGATAACTATGGCTACACCTTC
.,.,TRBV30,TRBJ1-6,CAWRSVVGRNSPLHF,TGTGCCTGGAGAAGCGTCGTTGGTCGTAATTCACCCCTCCACTTT
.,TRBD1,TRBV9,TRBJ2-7,CASSVDPLGQGGLHEQYF,TGTGCCAGCAGCGTAGACCCCCTTGGACAGGGGGGACTCCACGAGCAGTACTTC
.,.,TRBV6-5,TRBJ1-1,CASRHITEAFF,TGTGCCAGCAGACACATTACTGAAGCTTTCTTT
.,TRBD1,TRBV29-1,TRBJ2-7,CSARDRLTYEQYF,TGCAGCGCTCGGGACAGGTTGACCTACGAGCAGTACTTC
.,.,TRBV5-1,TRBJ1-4,CASSLGGSEKLFF,TGCGCCAGCAGCTTGGGAGGGAGTGAAAAACTGTTTTTT
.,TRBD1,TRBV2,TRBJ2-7,CASSPRTGNYEQYF,TGTGCCAGCAGCCCACGGACAGGGAACTACGAGCAGTACTTC
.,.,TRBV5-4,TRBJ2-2,CASSSEISNTGELFF,TGTGCCAGCAGCTCCGAGATTTCGAACACCGGGGAGCTGTTTTTT
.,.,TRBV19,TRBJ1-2,CASSIASARGYGYTF,TGTGCCAGTAGTATCGCATCCGCAAGGGGCTATGGCTACACCTTC
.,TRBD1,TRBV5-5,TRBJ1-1,CASDTGTGLSLWAFF,TGTGCCAGCGACACCGGGACAGGGCTAAGCTTGTGGGCTTTCTTT
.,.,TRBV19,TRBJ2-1,CASKQGYNEQFF,TGTGCCAGTAAACAGGGTTACAATGAGCAGTTCTTC
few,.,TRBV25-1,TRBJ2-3,CASSEGLALSTDTQYF,TGTGCCAGCAGTGAAGGGCTAGCCCTTAGCACAGATACGCAGTATTTT
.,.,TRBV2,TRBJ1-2,CASRAPGTNYGYTF,TGTGCCAGCAGGGCTCCGGGGACTAACTATGGCTACACCTTC
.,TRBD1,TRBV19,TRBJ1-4,CASSIRGTALEKLFF,TGTGCCAGTAGTATCAGGGGGACGGCCCTTGAAAAACTGTTTTTT
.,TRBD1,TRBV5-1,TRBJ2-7,CASSLGQGAYHEQYF,TGCGCCAGCAGCTTGGGGCAGGGGGCGTACCACGAGCAGTACTTC
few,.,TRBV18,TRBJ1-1,CASSPPTGTEAFF,TGTGCCAGCTCACCACCAACTGGCACTGAAGCTTTCTTT
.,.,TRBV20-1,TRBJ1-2,CSARRAIGYTF,TGCAGTGCTCGGCGGGCGATTGGCTACACCTTC
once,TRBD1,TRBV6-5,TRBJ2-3,CASSRDRGRDTQYF,TGTGCCAGCAGCCGGGACAGGGGGCGGGATACGCAGTATTTT
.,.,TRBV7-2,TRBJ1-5,CASSLDLGLSNQPQHF,TGTGCCAGCAGCTTAGATCTGGGGCTGAGCAATCAGCCCCAGCATTTT
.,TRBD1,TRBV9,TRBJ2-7,CASSIQGARGEQYF,TGTGCCAGCAGCATCCAGGGGGCGAGAGGGGAGCAGTACTTC
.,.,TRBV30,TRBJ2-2,CAWRKGTGELFF,TGTGCCTGGCGGAAGGGGACCGGGGAGCTGTTTTTT
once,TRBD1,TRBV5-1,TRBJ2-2,CASSPPDRETGELFF,TGCGCCAGCAGCCCCCCGGACAGGGAGACCGGGGAGCTGTTTTTT